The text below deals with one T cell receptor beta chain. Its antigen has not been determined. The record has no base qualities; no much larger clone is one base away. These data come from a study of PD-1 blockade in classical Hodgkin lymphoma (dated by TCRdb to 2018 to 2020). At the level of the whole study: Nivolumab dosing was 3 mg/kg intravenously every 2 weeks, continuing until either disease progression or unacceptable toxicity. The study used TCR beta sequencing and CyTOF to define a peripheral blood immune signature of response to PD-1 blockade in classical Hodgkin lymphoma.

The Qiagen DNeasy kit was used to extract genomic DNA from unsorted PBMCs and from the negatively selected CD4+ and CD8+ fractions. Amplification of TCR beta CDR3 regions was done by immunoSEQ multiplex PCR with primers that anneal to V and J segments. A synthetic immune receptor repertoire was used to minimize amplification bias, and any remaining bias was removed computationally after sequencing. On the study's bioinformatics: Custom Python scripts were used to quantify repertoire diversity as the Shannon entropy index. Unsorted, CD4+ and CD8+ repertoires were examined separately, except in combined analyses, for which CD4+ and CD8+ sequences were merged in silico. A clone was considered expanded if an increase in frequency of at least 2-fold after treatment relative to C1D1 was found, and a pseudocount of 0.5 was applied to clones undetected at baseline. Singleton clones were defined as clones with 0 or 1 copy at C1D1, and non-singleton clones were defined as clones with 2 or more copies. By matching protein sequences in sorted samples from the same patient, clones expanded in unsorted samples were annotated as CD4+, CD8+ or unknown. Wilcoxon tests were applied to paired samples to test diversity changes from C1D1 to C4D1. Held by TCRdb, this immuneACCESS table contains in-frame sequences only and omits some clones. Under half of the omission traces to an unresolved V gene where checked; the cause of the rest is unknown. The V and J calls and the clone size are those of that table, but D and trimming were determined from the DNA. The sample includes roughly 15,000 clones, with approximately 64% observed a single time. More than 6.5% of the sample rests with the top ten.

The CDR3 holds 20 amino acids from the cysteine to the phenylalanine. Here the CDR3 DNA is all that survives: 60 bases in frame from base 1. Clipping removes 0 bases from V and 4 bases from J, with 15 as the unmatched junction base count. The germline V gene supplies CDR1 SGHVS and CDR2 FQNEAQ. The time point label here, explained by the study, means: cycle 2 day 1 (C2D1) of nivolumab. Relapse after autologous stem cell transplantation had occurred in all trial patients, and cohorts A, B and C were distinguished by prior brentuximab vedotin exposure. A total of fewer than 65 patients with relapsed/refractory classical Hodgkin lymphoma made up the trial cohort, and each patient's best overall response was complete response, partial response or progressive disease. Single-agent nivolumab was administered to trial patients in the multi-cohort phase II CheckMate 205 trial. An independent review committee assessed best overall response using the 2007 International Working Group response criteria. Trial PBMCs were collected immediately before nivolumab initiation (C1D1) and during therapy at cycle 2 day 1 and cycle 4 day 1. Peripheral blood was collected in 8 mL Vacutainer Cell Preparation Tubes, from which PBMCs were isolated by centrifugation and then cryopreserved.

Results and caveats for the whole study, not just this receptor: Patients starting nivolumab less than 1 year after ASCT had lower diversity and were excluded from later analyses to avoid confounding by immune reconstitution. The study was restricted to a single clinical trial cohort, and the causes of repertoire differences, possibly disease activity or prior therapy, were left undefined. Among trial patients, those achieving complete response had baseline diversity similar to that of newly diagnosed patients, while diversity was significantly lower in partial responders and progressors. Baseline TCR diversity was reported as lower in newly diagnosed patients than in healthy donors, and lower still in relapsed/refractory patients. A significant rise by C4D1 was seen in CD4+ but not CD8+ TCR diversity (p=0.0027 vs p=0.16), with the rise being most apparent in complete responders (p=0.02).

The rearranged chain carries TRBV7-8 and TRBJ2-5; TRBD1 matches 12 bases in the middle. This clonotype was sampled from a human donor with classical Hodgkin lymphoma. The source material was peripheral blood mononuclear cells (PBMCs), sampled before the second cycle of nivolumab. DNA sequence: TGTGCCAGCAGCTTAGCACATTTTGGGACAGGGGGCAAGGAAGGAGAGACCCAGTACTTC. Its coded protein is CASSLAHFGTGGKEGETQYF.